Listed here are 32 T cell receptor beta chains from one sample, sequenced in a study of blood T cell repertoires in COVID-19. Sequenced by immunoSEQ multiplex PCR; TCRdb stores in-frame clones only, minus some. The table shows more than 85,000 clones, with under 75% occurring only once. Sequenced material: peripheral blood. The receptors shown here come from a woman aged 55-69 years with acute or convalescent COVID-19.

The V gene is TRBV9, the J gene TRBJ2-2; 7 nucleotides match TRBD2. The length of the CDR3 is 17 residues. V lost 3 bases, J lost 0 bases, and 8 bases stayed unmatched. Per the germline V gene, CDR1 is SGDLS and CDR2 is YYNGEE. CDR3 coding DNA: TGTGCCAGCAGCGCCCACCCGGGGGGTGCGAACACCGGGGAGCTGTTTTTT. It specifies CASSAHPGGANTGELFF.

The J gene is TRBJ1-1, the V gene TRBV19; TRBD1 is a possible D gene (5 bases). Germline V gives CDR1 LNHDA, CDR2 SQIVND (reference sequence). Deletions cut 3 bases from V and 4 bases from J, with 12 bases between. CDR3 length equals 14 residues. The CDR3 spells CASSIGGRGTEAFF. The DNA for the CDR3 is TGTGCCAGTAGTATCGGAGGGAGGGGCACTGAAGCTTTCTTT.

This clone was seen only a few times. V usage is TRBV4-2 and J usage is TRBJ2-7; D remains unclear. The CDR3 has 15 amino acids. Trimming took 0 bases from V and 0 from J, leaving 9 bases between them. Germline V CDR1 and CDR2: LGHNA, YNFKEQ. CDR3 DNA: TGTGCCAGCAGCCAAGATCGCCACAGCTCCTACGAGCAGTACTTC. It translates to CASSQDRHSSYEQYF.

The chain has TRBV29-1 and TRBJ1-2, with D hard to call. V was trimmed by 3 bases and J by 3 bases, leaving 2 bases between them. The V gene's germline CDR1 is SQVTM and CDR2 ANQGSEA. The CDR3 sequence is 10 residues long. The CDR3 here is CSVDDYGYTF. For the CDR3, the DNA is TGCAGCGTTGACGACTATGGCTACACCTTC. Variable domain in full (rest from reference TRBV29-1 and TRBJ1-2): SAVISQKPSRDICQRGTSLTIQCQVDSQVTMMFWYRQQPGQSLTLIATANQGSEATYESGFVIDKFPISRPNLTFSTLTVSNMSPEDSSIYLCSVDDYGYTFGSGTRLTVV.

This clone was counted many times. The chain links TRBV2 to TRBJ1-5; 10 bases agree with TRBD1. Germline CDR1 is SNHLY and CDR2 is FYNNEI. V lost 4 bases, J lost 11 bases, and 5 bases stayed unmatched. This CDR3 comprises 13 residues. The CDR3, as DNA: TGTGCCAGCAGTGGGACAGGGGGTCCGTCCCAGCATTTT. Translating gives CASSGTGGPSQHF.

The chain uses TRBV28 and TRBJ1-2; 8 bases agree with TRBD1. The CDR3 has 15 residues. From germline, CDR1 is MDHEN and CDR2 SYDVKM. Trimming at V came to 3 bases and at J to 6 bases, leaving 9 bases not matched to a gene. CDR3 in DNA: TGTGCCAGCAGTTTGTCCAGGGGGCGCCCGGATGGCTACACCTTC. Translated, it gives CASSLSRGRPDGYTF.

This clone was detected only a few times. V gene TRBV4-2 combines with J gene TRBJ2-2; D is unclear. CDR3 length: 15 amino acids. Germline V gene lookup returns CDR1 LGHNA and CDR2 YNFKEQ. Trimming pared 3 bases from V and 1 base from J, leaving 9 bases between. CDR3 amino acids: CASSQVGRNTGELFF. The CDR3 bases are TGTGCCAGCAGCCAGGTTGGGCGGAACACCGGGGAGCTGTTTTTT.

In its sample, this clone was seen once. The chain uses TRBV6-6 and TRBJ2-2; TRBD2 might be the D (6 bases). The ends were cut back, 7 bases at V and 5 bases at J, with 14 bases in the middle. The CDR3 is 14 residues long. Germline CDR1 MNHNY, CDR2 SVGAGI (reference sequence). The CDR3 bases are TGTGCCAGCAAACGTAGCGGCGAAACCGGGGAGCTGTTTTTT. It encodes CASKRSGETGELFF.

This chain joins TRBV5-1 and TRBJ2-7; 9 positions match TRBD1. Germline assignment: CDR1 SGHRS and CDR2 YFSETQ. The CDR3 has 14 amino acids. J gave up 4 bases and V 4 bases, and 6 bases lay outside the gene matches. CDR3 DNA: TGCGCCAGCAGCGGACCGGGACAGGGTTACGAGCAGTACTTC. It codes for CASSGPGQGYEQYF.

The chain is built from TRBV10-3 and TRBJ1-3; weak D call: TRBD1 (6 bases). This CDR3 is built from 15 residues. V lost 2 bases and J 1 base, leaving 9 bases between the germline ends. CDR1 is ENHRY and CDR2 is SYGVKD in the germline V gene. As DNA, the CDR3 is TGTGCCATCAGTGAGACAGGGTTGTCTGGAAACACCATATATTTT. This codes for CAISETGLSGNTIYF.

The genes are TRBV6-6 and TRBJ2-7; possibly TRBD2 for D (5 bases). In germline, CDR1 is MNHNY, CDR2 SVGAGI (reference sequence). The V end was cut by 2 bases, the J end by 5 bases, with 16 bases between. This CDR3 spans 15 amino acids. The CDR3 is CASSYIFGVADEQYF. The CDR3 nucleotides are TGTGCCAGCAGTTACATATTCGGGGTCGCGGACGAGCAGTACTTC.

The rearrangement uses TRBV10-1 and TRBJ2-7; D may be TRBD1 (6 bases). The germline gives CDR1 WNHNN, CDR2 SYGVQD (reference sequence). This CDR3 spans 15 amino acids. Trimming stripped 4 bases from V and 0 bases from J, with 13 bases between. Written as DNA, the CDR3 is TGCGCCAGCAGTGTAGGTCGGGACAACTCCTACGAGCAGTACTTC. It encodes CASSVGRDNSYEQYF.

This chain joins TRBV2 and TRBJ1-1; tentative D call: TRBD1 (6 bases). Germline CDR1 SNHLY, CDR2 FYNNEI. V was pared by 0 bases and J by 1 base, with 12 bases between. This CDR3 comprises 16 residues. The CDR3: CASSEAIGTKNTEAFF. The CDR3 bases are TGTGCCAGCAGTGAAGCGATAGGGACAAAGAACACTGAAGCTTTCTTT.

The chain is built from TRBV6-5 and TRBJ1-1, with D possibly matching TRBD1 (5 bases). Trimming took off 5 bases at V and 10 bases at J, with 20 bases between the two ends. This CDR3 contains 14 residues. The germline gives CDR1 MNHEY, CDR2 SVGAGI. The CDR3 bases are TGTGCCAGCAGTCCACGAGCTATGGGGGGGGGAGCTTTCTTT. This translates into CASSPRAMGGGAFF.

This clone was counted a few times. V gene TRBV7-3 combines with J gene TRBJ1-2; D not certain. V lost 5 bases and J 4 bases, leaving 11 bases between the germline ends. The CDR3 runs 13 residues. In germline, CDR1 is SGHTA, CDR2 FQGTGA. This CDR3 is CASSVNRGYGYTF. CDR3 nucleotide sequence: TGTGCCAGCAGCGTGAACCGGGGCTATGGCTACACCTTC.

The chain is built from TRBV10-3 and TRBJ2-2; tentative D call: TRBD1 (5 bases). CDR1 is ENHRY and CDR2 is SYGVKD in the germline V gene. The CDR3 is 15 residues long. With 3 bases removed from V and 0 bases from J, the gap between germline ends came to 8 bases. CDR3 protein: CAISDRAANTGELFF. CDR3 bases: TGTGCCATCAGTGACAGGGCCGCGAACACCGGGGAGCTGTTTTTT.

This clone was counted a few times. The chain combines TRBV6-1 with TRBJ1-5, with 7 positions matching TRBD1. CDR3 size: 16 residues. Per germline, CDR1 MNHNS and CDR2 SASEGT. The ends lost 2 bases at V and 3 bases at J; junction bases unmatched: 7. CDR3 DNA: TGTGCCAGCAGTGAAACCCCGACAGGGCCCAATCAGCCCCAGCATTTT. Translating gives CASSETPTGPNQPQHF.

This chain links TRBV5-4 with TRBJ2-7, with 12 positions matching TRBD2. With 4 bases clipped from V and 3 bases from J, the junction kept 2 bases outside the gene matches. The CDR3 covers 14 residues. Germline CDR1 is SGHNT and CDR2 is YYREEE (reference sequence). This CDR3 is CASSGTSGLYEQYF. As DNA, the CDR3 is TGTGCCAGCAGCGGGACTAGCGGGCTCTACGAGCAGTACTTC.

This chain links TRBV5-4 with TRBJ2-2; D might be TRBD1 (5 bases). CDR1 and CDR2 (germline): SGHNT, YYREEE (reference sequence). The CDR3 contains 16 residues. Trimming pared 1 base from V and 0 bases from J, leaving 10 bases between. In nucleotides, the CDR3 is TGTGCCAGCAGCTTGAGGACATTGGCGAACACCGGGGAGCTGTTTTTT. It is translated as CASSLRTLANTGELFF.

The chain links TRBV29-1 to TRBJ1-1; unclear D gene. V dropped 5 bases and J dropped 5 bases, with 12 bases sitting between them. Per the germline V gene, CDR1 is SQVTM and CDR2 is ANQGSEA. This CDR3 is built from 12 residues. The CDR3 DNA follows: TGCAGCGTTAAGGCAGTCGGGACTGAAGCTTTCTTT. This encodes CSVKAVGTEAFF.

V and J are TRBV9 and TRBJ2-2; 7 bases fit TRBD1. The V gene's germline CDR1 is SGDLS and CDR2 YYNGEE. The CDR3 consists of 16 residues. Unmatched junction bases numbered 7, after V lost 0 bases and J lost 5 bases. Written as DNA, the CDR3 is TGTGCCAGCAGCGTAGGGGCACAGGGGAGTACCGGGGAGCTGTTTTTT. Translating it yields CASSVGAQGSTGELFF.

This clone has only a few counts. The chain couples TRBV19 to TRBJ1-2; the D gene is possibly TRBD1 (6 bases). V was trimmed by 0 bases and J by 4 bases, leaving 9 bases between them. The CDR3 has 14 residues. CDR1 is LNHDA and CDR2 is SQIVND in the germline V gene (reference sequence). The CDR3 region is CASSIEWDTYGYTF. CDR3 DNA sequence: TGTGCCAGTAGTATAGAGTGGGACACCTATGGCTACACCTTC.

This clone appeared a few times. This rearrangement joins TRBV18 to TRBJ1-1; 7 nucleotides align to TRBD1. V was pared by 5 bases and J by 1 base, with 4 bases of the junction left unmatched. Germline CDR1 and CDR2: KGHSH and LQKENI. The CDR3 loop spans 14 amino acids. CDR3 bases: TGTGCCAGCTCATACGACAGGGCGAACACTGAAGCTTTCTTT. Translation: CASSYDRANTEAFF.

The chain combines TRBV2 with TRBJ1-4; a weak D match, TRBD1 (6 bases). Germline CDR1 SNHLY, CDR2 FYNNEI. Trimming took 5 bases from V and 5 from J, leaving 12 bases between them. The CDR3 has 14 residues. The CDR3 spells CASSWTVTNEKLFF. Here the CDR3 DNA reads TGTGCCAGCAGTTGGACAGTGACAAATGAAAAACTGTTTTTT.

This clone was detected a few times. This rearrangement joins TRBV7-2 to TRBJ2-7; no reliable D call. The CDR3 length is 13 residues. Between the trimmed V and J ends, which lost 0 bases and 3 bases, there was a span of 6 bases. From germline, CDR1 is SGHTA and CDR2 FQGNSA. The DNA for the CDR3 is TGTGCCAGCAGCTTAGCACAGCACTACGAGCAGTACTTC. Translated: CASSLAQHYEQYF.

The genes are TRBV4-2 and TRBJ1-6; D is perhaps TRBD1 (6 bases). The V gene's germline CDR1 is LGHNA and CDR2 YNFKEQ. V shed 2 bases and J shed 6 bases, with 11 bases lying between them. The CDR3 covers 15 residues. The CDR3 bases are TGTGCCAGCAGCCAAATCAGGGGAGTTAATTCACCCCTCCACTTT. Translated, it gives CASSQIRGVNSPLHF.

The gene calls are TRBV28 and TRBJ1-1; no clear D gene. The CDR3 totals 14 residues. V dropped 0 bases and J dropped 2 bases, with 7 bases sitting between them. In germline, CDR1 is MDHEN, CDR2 SYDVKM. CDR3 bases: TGTGCCAGCAGTTTATGGCAGTCAAACACTGAAGCTTTCTTT. Amino acid sequence: CASSLWQSNTEAFF.

J is TRBJ1-2 and V is TRBV30; possible D gene TRBD1, 5 bases. Germline V gene data show CDR1 as GTSNPN and CDR2 as SVGIG (reference sequence). The CDR3 runs to 12 residues. CDR3 protein: CARGVRNYGYTF. In DNA form, the CDR3 reads TGTGCGCGGGGGGTTCGGAACTATGGCTACACCTTC.

This clone was found a few times. In DNA form, the CDR3 reads TGTGCCAGCAGTCCGGGACAGATCTATGGCTACACCTTC. It specifies CASSPGQIYGYTF. V is TRBV12-3 or TRBV12-4 and J is TRBJ1-2; 7 bases fit TRBD1. V was pared by 5 bases and J by 4 bases, with 4 bases of the junction left unmatched. The CDR3 extends over 13 amino acids.

The chain recombines TRBV2 with TRBJ1-4; no firm D call. Trimming took off 3 bases at V and 4 bases at J, with 9 bases between the two ends. CDR3 length: 14 amino acids. Looked up from germline, CDR1 is SNHLY and CDR2 is FYNNEI. The CDR3 loop is CASSDGRVNEKLFF. The CDR3 DNA reads as TGTGCCAGCAGTGATGGGAGGGTTAATGAAAAACTGTTTTTT.

This clone was observed a few times. This chain uses TRBV5-6 with TRBJ1-2, with a tentative D call TRBD1 (6 bases). Germline CDR1 and CDR2: SGHDT and YYEEEE. The CDR3 runs 13 residues. V was trimmed by 0 bases and J by 6 bases, leaving 9 bases between them. CDR3 sequence reads: CASSLAGAHGYTF. In nucleotides, the CDR3 is TGTGCCAGCAGCTTGGCAGGGGCGCATGGCTACACCTTC.

The chain combines TRBV5-5 with TRBJ2-6; perhaps TRBD1 as D (6 bases). Germline lookup yields CDR1 SGHKS and CDR2 YYEKEE (reference sequence). The germline V and J ends were trimmed by 2 bases and 4 bases, with 10 bases remaining between them. The CDR3 is 15 residues long. CDR3: CASSLQGTGANVLTF. The DNA of the CDR3 is TGTGCCAGCAGCTTACAGGGCACAGGGGCCAACGTCCTGACTTTC.